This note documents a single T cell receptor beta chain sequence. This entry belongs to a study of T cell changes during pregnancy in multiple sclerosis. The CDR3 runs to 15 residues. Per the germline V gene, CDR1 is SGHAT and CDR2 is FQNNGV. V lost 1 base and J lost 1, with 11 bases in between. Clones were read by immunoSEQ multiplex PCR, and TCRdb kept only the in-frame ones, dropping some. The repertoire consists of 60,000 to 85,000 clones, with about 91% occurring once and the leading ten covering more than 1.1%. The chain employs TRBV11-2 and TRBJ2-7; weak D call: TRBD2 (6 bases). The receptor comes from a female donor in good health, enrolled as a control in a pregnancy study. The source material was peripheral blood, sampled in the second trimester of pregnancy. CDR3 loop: CASSLGLVPSYEQYF. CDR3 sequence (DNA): TGTGCCAGCAGCTTAGGACTAGTTCCTTCCTACGAGCAGTACTTC. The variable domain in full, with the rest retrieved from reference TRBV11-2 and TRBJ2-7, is EAGVAQSPRYKIIEKRQSVAFWCNPISGHATLYWYQQILGQGPKLLIQFQNNGVVDDSQLPKDRFSAERLKGVDSTLKIQPAKLEDSAVYLCASSLGLVPSYEQYFGPGTRLTVT.